The entry below gives a single TCR beta chain sequence along with its context. Using its own MiXCR run on the RT-PCR reads, TCRdb lists one record per CDR3 protein. The sample has approximately 700,000 distinct CDR3 sequences, 14% seen once; the top ten hold 5.5% to 8%. The sample belongs to a study of response to subunit inactivated influenza vaccine. After removal of 3 bases from V and 4 bases from J, the junction contained 7 bases not matched to a gene. The CDR3 is 15 amino acids. Looked up from germline, CDR1 is DFQATT and CDR2 is SNEGSKA (reference sequence). The gene calls are TRBV20-1 and TRBJ2-1; 9 positions match TRBD2. Sample: PBMCs from blood, taken less than 15 days before vaccination. The source is a man aged 45-65 years who received an inactivated influenza vaccine. CDR3 nucleotide sequence: TGCAGTGCTAGCCTAGCGGGAAGGATTTACAATGAGCAGTTCTTC. As protein: CSASLAGRIYNEQFF.